This TCR beta chain was captured in a study of CD8 T cells in ankylosing spondylitis. Notes on the study in general: Characteristic of ankylosing spondylitis blood, it appeared, was a TCR beta motif comprising fewer than 10 highly homologous variants. Relatively scarce in peripheral blood, disease-linked clones were CD8+. Matched ankylosing spondylitis synovial fluid reportedly showed significant enrichment of disease-linked clones. Existing reports had already noted some motif variants in reactive arthritis synovial fluid and blood.

V dropped 7 bases and J dropped 1 base, with 15 bases sitting between them. CDR3 length: 15 residues. CDR1 and CDR2 from the germline V gene are MDHEN and SYDVKM. To note about this clonotype: Its target is not known.

Using quantitative 5'-RACE with molecular barcodes, the authors made TCR beta libraries. One entry per CDR3 protein results from TCRdb running MiXCR on the 5' RACE reads. The profile shows roughly 700,000 distinct CDR3 sequences, 15% to 20% of them singletons. The sequenced sample consisted of blood, either unsorted or a sorted T cell fraction (not recorded which). This receptor was identified in a male donor with ankylosing spondylitis. The genes are TRBV28 and TRBJ2-3; possibly TRBD2 for D (6 bases). The CDR3 loop reads CASTETSLGTDTQYF. The CDR3 DNA is TGTGCCAGCACCGAGACTAGTCTCGGCACAGATACGCAGTATTTT.